This TCR beta chain was sequenced for a study of vaccination and CD4 T cells after COVID-19. Turning to the study itself: It was a median around 100 days after diagnosis, with a range of 35 to 161, that post-COVID samples were drawn. Cells were stimulated with overlapping spike peptides from SARS-CoV-2, HCoV-NL63, HCoV-OC43 and HCoV-229E.

Unmatched junction bases numbered 0, after V lost 2 bases and J lost 3 bases. This CDR3 contains 13 residues. The germline V gene encodes CDR1 ENHRY and CDR2 SYGVKD. Cultured CD4+ T cell DNA underwent sequencing with the Oncomine TCR Beta short-read assay. TCRdb passed the PCR reads through MiXCR, listing each CDR3 protein once. The data hold roughly 5,200 distinct CDR3 sequences, with over 35% observed a single time. Described treatment: approximately nine-day PBMC culture with coronavirus spike peptide pools or control peptides (ViraFEST assay). For this clonotype: Its antigen is still unknown.

General study points: Spike mono-reactivity was found in 304 of the 307 vaccine-specific clones identified in convalescent patients.

The V call is TRBV10-3, the J call TRBJ1-1; 7 bases map to TRBD1. Material: CD4+ T cells from blood, cultured in vitro. The receptor was derived from a human donor who had recovered from COVID-19. The CDR3 loop is CAISETGDTEAFF. Here the CDR3 DNA reads TGTGCCATCAGTGAGACAGGGGACACTGAAGCTTTCTTT.